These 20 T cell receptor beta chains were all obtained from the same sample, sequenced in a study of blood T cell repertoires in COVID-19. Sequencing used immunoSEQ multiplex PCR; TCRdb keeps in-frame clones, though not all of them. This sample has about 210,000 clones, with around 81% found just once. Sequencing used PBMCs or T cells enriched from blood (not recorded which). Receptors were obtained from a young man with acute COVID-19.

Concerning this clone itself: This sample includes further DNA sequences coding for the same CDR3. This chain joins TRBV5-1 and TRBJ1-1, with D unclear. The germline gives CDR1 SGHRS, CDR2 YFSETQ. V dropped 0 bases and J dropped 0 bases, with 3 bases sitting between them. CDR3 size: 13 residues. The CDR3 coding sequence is TGCGCCAGCAGCTTGGCAGTGAACACTGAAGCTTTCTTT. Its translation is CASSLAVNTEAFF. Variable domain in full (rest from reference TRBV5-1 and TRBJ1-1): KAGVTQTPRYLIKTRGQQVTLSCSPISGHRSVSWYQQTPGQGLQFLFEYFSETQRNKGNFPGRFSGRQFSNSRSEMNVSTLELGDSALYLCASSLAVNTEAFFGQGTRLTVV.

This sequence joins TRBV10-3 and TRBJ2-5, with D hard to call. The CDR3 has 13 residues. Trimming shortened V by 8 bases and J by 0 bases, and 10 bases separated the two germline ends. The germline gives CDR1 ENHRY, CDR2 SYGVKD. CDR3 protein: CAISASNQETQYF. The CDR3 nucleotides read TGTGCCATCTCCGCGAGTAACCAAGAGACCCAGTACTTC.

CDR3 sequence (DNA): TGTGCCAGCAGTGGTGGTAGTTGGGAGACCCAGTACTTC. This encodes CASSGGSWETQYF. This rearrangement joins TRBV2 to TRBJ2-5; D unresolved. CDR1 and CDR2 (germline): SNHLY, FYNNEI. Trimming took off 4 bases at V and 5 bases at J, with 11 bases between the two ends. The CDR3 runs to 13 residues.

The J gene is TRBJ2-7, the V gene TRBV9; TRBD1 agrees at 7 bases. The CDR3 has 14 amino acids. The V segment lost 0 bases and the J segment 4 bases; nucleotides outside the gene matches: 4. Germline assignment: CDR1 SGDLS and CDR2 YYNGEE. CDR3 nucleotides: TGTGCCAGCAGCGTAGAGGGACAGACGTACGAGCAGTACTTC. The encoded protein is CASSVEGQTYEQYF.

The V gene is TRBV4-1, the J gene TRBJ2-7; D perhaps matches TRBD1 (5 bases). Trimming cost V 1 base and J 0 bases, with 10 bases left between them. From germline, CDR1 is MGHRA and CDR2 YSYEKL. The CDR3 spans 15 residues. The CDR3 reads CASSQGLTASYEQYF. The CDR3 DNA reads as TGCGCCAGCAGCCAAGGTTTGACAGCCTCCTACGAGCAGTACTTC.

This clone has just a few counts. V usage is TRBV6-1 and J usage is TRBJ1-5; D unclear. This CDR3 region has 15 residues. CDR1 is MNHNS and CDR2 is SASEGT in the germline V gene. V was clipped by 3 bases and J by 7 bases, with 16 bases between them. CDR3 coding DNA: TGTGCCAGCAGTGATATTGTGGAGGCGGAACAGCCCCAGCATTTT. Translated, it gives CASSDIVEAEQPQHF.

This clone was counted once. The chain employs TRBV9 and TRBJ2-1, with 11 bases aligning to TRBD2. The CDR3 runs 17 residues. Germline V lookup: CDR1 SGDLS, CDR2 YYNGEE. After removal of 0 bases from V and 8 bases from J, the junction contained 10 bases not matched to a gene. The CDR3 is CASSVGTSGYYNHEQFF. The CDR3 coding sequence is TGTGCCAGCAGCGTAGGGACTAGCGGGTATTACAATCATGAGCAGTTCTTC.

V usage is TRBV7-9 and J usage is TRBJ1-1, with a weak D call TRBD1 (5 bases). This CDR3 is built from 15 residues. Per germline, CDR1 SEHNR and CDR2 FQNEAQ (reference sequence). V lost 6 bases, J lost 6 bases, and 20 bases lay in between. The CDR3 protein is CASSDSGGFRPEAFF. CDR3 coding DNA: TGTGCCAGCAGTGACAGTGGAGGGTTTAGGCCTGAAGCTTTCTTT.

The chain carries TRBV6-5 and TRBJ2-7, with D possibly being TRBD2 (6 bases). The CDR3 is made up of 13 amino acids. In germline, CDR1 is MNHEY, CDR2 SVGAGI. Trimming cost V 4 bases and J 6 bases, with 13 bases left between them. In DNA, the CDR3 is TGTGCCAGCAGTTCCGGGGTGGGGGGCGAGCAGTACTTC. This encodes CASSSGVGGEQYF.

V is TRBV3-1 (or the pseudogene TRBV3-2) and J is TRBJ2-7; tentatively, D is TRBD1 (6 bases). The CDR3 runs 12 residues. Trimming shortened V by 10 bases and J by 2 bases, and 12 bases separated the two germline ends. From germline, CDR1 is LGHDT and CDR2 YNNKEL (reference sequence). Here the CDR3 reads CATQQGPYEQYF. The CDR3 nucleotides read TGTGCCACCCAACAGGGCCCCTACGAGCAGTACTTC.

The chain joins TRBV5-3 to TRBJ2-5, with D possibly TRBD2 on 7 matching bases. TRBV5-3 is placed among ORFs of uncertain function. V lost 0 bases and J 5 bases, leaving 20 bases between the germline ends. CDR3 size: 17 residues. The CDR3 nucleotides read TGTGCCAGAAGCTTGGCCCCAGAGGGGGGGGGTTTGGAGACCCAGTACTTC. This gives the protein CARSLAPEGGGLETQYF.

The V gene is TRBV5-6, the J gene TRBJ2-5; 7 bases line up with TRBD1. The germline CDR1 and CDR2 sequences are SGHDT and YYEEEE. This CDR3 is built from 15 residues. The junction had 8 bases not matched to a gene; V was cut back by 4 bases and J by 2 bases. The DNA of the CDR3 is TGTGCCAGCAGCAACTACAGGGGTAGTCAAGAGACCCAGTACTTC. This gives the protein CASSNYRGSQETQYF.

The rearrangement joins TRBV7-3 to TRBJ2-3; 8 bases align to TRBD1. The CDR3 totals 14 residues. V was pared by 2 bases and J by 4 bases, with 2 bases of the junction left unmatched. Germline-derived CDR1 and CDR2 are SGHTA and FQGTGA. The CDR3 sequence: CASSLGTGPDTQYF. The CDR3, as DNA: TGTGCCAGCAGCTTAGGGACAGGTCCAGATACGCAGTATTTT. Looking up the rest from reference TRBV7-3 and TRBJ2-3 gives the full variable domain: GAGVSQTPSNKVTEKGKYVELRCDPISGHTALYWYRQSLGQGPEFLIYFQGTGAADDSGLPNDRFFAVRPEGSVSTLKIQRTERGDSAVYLCASSLGTGPDTQYFGPGTRLTVL.

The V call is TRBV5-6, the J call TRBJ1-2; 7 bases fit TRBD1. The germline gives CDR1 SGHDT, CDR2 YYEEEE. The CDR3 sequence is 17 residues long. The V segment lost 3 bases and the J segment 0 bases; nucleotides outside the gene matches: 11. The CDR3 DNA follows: TGTGCCAGCAGCTGGTGGGGGGACAGCGATGCTAACTATGGCTACACCTTC. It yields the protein CASSWWGDSDANYGYTF.

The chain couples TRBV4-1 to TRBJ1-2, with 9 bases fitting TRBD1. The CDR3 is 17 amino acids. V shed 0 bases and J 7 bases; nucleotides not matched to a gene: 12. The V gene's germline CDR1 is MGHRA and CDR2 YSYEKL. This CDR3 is CASSQETTGGLIGGYTF. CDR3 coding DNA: TGCGCCAGCAGCCAAGAAACGACAGGGGGTTTAATAGGTGGCTACACCTTC.

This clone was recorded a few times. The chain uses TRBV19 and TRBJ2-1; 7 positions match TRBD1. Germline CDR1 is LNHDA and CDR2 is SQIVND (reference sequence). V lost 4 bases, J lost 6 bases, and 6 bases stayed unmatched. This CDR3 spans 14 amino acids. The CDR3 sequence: CASSTTEGANEQFF. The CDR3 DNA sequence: TGTGCCAGTAGTACGACAGAGGGGGCCAATGAGCAGTTCTTC.

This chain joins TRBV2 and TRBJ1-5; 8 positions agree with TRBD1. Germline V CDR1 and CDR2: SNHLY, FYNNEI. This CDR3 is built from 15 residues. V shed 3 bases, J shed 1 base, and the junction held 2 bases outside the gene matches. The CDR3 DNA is TGTGCCAGCAGTGACGGACAGGGAAGCAATCAGCCCCAGCATTTT. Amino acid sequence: CASSDGQGSNQPQHF.

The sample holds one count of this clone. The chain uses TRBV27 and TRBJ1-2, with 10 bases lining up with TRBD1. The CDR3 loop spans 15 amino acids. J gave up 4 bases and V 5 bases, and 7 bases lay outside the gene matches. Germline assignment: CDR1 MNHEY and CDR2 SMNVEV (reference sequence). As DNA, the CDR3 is TGTGCCAGCAGTACCCGGGACAGGGGTTCCTATGGCTACACCTTC. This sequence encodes CASSTRDRGSYGYTF.

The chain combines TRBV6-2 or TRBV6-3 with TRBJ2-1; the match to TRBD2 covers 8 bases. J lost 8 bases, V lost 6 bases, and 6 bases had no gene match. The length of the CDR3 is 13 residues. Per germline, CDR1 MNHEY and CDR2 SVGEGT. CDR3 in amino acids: CASSTGLVYEQFF. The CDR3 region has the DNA TGTGCCAGCAGCACGGGACTAGTTTATGAGCAGTTCTTC.

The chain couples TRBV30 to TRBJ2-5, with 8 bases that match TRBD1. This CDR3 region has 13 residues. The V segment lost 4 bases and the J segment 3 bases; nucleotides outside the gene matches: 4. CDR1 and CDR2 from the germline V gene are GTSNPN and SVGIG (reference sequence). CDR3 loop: CAWNRQGKETQYF. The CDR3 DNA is TGTGCCTGGAACAGACAGGGGAAAGAGACCCAGTACTTC.